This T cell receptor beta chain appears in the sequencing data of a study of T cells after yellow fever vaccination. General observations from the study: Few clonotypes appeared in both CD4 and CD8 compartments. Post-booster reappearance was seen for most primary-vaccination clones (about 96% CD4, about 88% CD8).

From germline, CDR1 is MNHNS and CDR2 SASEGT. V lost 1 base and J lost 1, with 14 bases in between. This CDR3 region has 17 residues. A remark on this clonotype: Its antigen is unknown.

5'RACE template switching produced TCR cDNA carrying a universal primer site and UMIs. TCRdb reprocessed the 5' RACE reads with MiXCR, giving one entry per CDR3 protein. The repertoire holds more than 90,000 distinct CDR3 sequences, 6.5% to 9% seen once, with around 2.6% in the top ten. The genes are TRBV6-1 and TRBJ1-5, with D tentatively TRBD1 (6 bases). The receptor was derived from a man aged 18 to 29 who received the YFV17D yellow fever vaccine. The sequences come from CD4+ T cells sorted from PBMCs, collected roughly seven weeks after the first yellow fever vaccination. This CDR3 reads CASSEGVRGISNQPQHF. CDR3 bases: TGTGCCAGCAGTGAAGGAGTTAGGGGGATCAGCAATCAGCCCCAGCATTTT.